The T cell receptor (beta chain) described here comes from a study of OX40 agonist ivuxolimab in advanced cancers. Study as a whole: Patients achieving partial responses numbered three: one hepatocellular carcinoma case and two cutaneous melanoma cases.

This clone came up a few times. V gave up 2 bases and J gave up 13 bases; unmatched junction bases: 4. CDR3 size: 11 residues. CDR1 and CDR2 from the germline V gene are ENHRY and SYGVKD. Data came from immunoSEQ multiplex PCR; TCRdb stores just in-frame clones and leaves some out. Of some 97,000 clones in the sample, 90% are singletons; the top ten hold 0.31%. The chain combines TRBV10-3 with TRBJ1-2; 7 positions match TRBD1. This clonotype originated in an adult with an advanced solid tumor such as melanoma, head and neck, liver or kidney cancer. Sequencing used CD4+ or CD8+ T cells sorted from blood, obtained in a trial of the OX40 agonist ivuxolimab. The CDR3 coding sequence is TGTGCCATCAGTGAGGGACAGGCCTCCACCTTC. This gives the protein CAISEGQASTF.